This T cell receptor (beta chain) emerged from a study of T cells after yellow fever vaccination. In TCRdb, the 5' RACE reads were re-called with MiXCR into one record per CDR3 protein. This sample has about 370,000 distinct CDR3 sequences, with around a tenth found just once. This CDR3 comprises 14 residues. V dropped 6 bases and J dropped 0 bases, with 10 bases sitting between them. The TCR was taken from a man between 18 and 29 years old who received the YFV17D yellow fever vaccine. This chain uses TRBV12-3 or TRBV12-4 with TRBJ2-3; no firm D call. The sequencing here drew on PBMCs, taken on the day of the first yellow fever vaccination. CDR3 coding DNA: TGTGCCAGCAGCCTAACTACTAGCACAGATACGCAGTATTTT. This translates into CASSLTTSTDTQYF.